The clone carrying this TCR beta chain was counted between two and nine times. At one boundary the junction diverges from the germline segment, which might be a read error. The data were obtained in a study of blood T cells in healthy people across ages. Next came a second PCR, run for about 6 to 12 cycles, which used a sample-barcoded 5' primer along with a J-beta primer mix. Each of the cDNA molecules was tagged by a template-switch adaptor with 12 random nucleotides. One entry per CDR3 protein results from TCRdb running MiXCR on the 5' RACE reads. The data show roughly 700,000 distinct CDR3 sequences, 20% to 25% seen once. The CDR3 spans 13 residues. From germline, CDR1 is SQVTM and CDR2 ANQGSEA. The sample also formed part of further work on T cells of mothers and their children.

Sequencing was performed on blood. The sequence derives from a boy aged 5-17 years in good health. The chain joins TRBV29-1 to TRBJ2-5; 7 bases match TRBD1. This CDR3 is CSVEGDREETQYF. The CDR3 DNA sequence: TGCAGCGTCGAAGGTGACAGGGAGGAGACCCAGTACTTC.